Shown below are 9 T cell receptor beta chains from a single sample sequenced in a study of shared clonotypes between healthy human individuals. Measured with immunoSEQ multiplex PCR; TCRdb has only the in-frame clones, and not every one. Of about 2 million clones listed, around 95% were seen once; the top ten hold 0.13%. The material sequenced was naive CD4+ T cells sorted from blood. Subset in this sample: CD45RA+ positively selected. The source is a man aged 18 to 35 in good health.

The sample holds a few counts of this clone. The J gene is TRBJ1-2, the V gene TRBV28; no reliable D call. Trimming took 1 base from V and 10 from J, leaving 10 bases between them. The CDR3 extends over 12 amino acids. Germline V CDR1 and CDR2: MDHEN, SYDVKM. The DNA for the CDR3 is TGTGCCAGCAGTTTATCCACCCCTAACTACACCTTC. Translation: CASSLSTPNYTF.

The CDR3: CASSGTTNEKLFF. CDR3 DNA sequence: TGCGCCAGCTCCGGGACGACTAATGAAAAACTGTTTTTT. This sequence joins TRBV10-2 and TRBJ1-4; D is possibly TRBD1 (5 bases). Per the germline V gene, CDR1 is WSHSY and CDR2 is SAAADI. The CDR3 extends over 13 amino acids. V was clipped by 8 bases and J by 2 bases, with 9 bases between them.

The rearrangement links TRBV19 to TRBJ2-5; weak D call: TRBD2 (5 bases). The CDR3 spans 14 residues. Trimming removed 5 bases from V and 3 bases from J, with 13 bases in between. The V gene's germline CDR1 is LNHDA and CDR2 SQIVND (reference sequence). The CDR3 bases are TGTGCCAGTAGTTCGGGAATTATTAAAGAGACCCAGTACTTC. The encoded protein is CASSSGIIKETQYF.

The chain uses TRBV28 and TRBJ2-5; D uncertain. The CDR3 spans 16 residues. Germline values: CDR1 MDHEN, CDR2 SYDVKM. The V end was cut by 4 bases, the J end by 1 base, with 16 bases between. This CDR3 reads CASSSPGPTSQETQYF. CDR3 in DNA: TGTGCCAGCAGTTCACCAGGTCCGACGAGCCAAGAGACCCAGTACTTC.

CDR3 nucleotides: TGTGCCAGCAGCTTTATGACAGGGGGCGATGAAAAACTGTTTTTT. The encoded protein is CASSFMTGGDEKLFF. The rearrangement joins TRBV7-9 to TRBJ1-4; 10 positions match TRBD1. V gave up 3 bases and J gave up 6 bases; unmatched junction bases: 4. The CDR3 covers 15 residues. Germline V gene lookup returns CDR1 SEHNR and CDR2 FQNEAQ (reference sequence). The complete variable domain, with remaining parts taken from reference TRBV7-9 and TRBJ1-4, reads DTGVSQNPRHKITKRGQNVTFRCDPISEHNRLYWYRQTLGQGPEFLTYFQNEAQLEKSRLLSDRFSAERPKGSFSTLEIQRTEQGDSAMYLCASSFMTGGDEKLFFGSGTQLSVL.

This clone was seen a few times. The chain has TRBV7-9 and TRBJ2-2, with no clear D. V was shortened by 5 bases and J by 7 bases, with 14 bases between the two germline ends. The CDR3 contains 14 residues. Per germline, CDR1 SEHNR and CDR2 FQNEAQ (reference sequence). This CDR3 is CASSRMQVDGELFF. CDR3 coding DNA: TGTGCCAGCAGCCGCATGCAAGTCGACGGGGAGCTGTTTTTT.

The chain joins TRBV10-3 to TRBJ1-2; 11 bases match TRBD1. With 6 bases clipped from V and 7 bases from J, the junction kept 7 bases outside the gene matches. CDR1 is ENHRY, CDR2 SYGVKD, per germline. The CDR3 is 14 residues long. The CDR3 reads CAISRTGGRRGYTF. The CDR3 DNA sequence: TGTGCCATCAGCCGGACAGGGGGCCGGCGTGGCTACACCTTC.

The chain uses TRBV25-1 and TRBJ2-7; D perhaps matches TRBD1 (6 bases). CDR1 and CDR2 (germline): MGHDK, SYGVNS. The CDR3 totals 15 residues. V was pared by 1 base and J by 2 bases, with 12 bases between. DNA for the CDR3: TGTGCCAGCAGTGAATCCAGGGGTTATACCTACGAGCAGTACTTC. Translation gives CASSESRGYTYEQYF.

The rearrangement links TRBV5-1 to TRBJ2-1; possibly TRBD1 for D (6 bases). The CDR3 contains 15 residues. V lost 7 bases and J 0 bases, leaving 14 bases between the germline ends. Per germline, CDR1 SGHRS and CDR2 YFSETQ. This CDR3 reads CASLKTGSSYNEQFF. CDR3 DNA sequence: TGCGCCAGCTTAAAAACAGGGAGCTCCTACAATGAGCAGTTCTTC.